This T cell receptor beta chain was identified in a study of a mutant IDH1 vaccine in newly diagnosed glioma. For the study at large: Administration of eight vaccinations to patients took place in weeks 1, 3, 5, 7, 11, 15, 19, 23. Vaccination followed radiotherapy alone by 4-6 weeks, or accompanied temozolomide cycles. Points from the study as a whole: Top-clonotype changes in peripheral T cells seemed unrelated to pseudoprogression.

In germline, CDR1 is LNHDA, CDR2 SQIVND (reference sequence). Trimming took 6 bases from V and 4 from J, leaving 18 bases between them. The CDR3 has 15 amino acids. Of note for this clone: The target antigen is unknown.

Sample time point: week 23, last vaccination. Each dose of the vaccine consisted of 300 ug of mutant IDH1 20-mer peptide, with topical imiquimod. Here immunoSEQ multiplex PCR was the method, and the copy in TCRdb shows in-frame clones only, minus some. The sample yields 30,000 to 40,000 clones, around 81% seen once. The sequence was obtained from a man between 40 and 49 years old with glioma. V usage is TRBV19 and J usage is TRBJ1-2; a weak D match, TRBD1 (6 bases). The sample here was PBMCs, taken from a glioma patient whose treatment included an IDH1 peptide vaccine. Here the CDR3 DNA reads TGTGCCAGTAGAATGGGGCCAGGGGAGGGCTATGGCTACACCTTC. It codes for CASRMGPGEGYGYTF.